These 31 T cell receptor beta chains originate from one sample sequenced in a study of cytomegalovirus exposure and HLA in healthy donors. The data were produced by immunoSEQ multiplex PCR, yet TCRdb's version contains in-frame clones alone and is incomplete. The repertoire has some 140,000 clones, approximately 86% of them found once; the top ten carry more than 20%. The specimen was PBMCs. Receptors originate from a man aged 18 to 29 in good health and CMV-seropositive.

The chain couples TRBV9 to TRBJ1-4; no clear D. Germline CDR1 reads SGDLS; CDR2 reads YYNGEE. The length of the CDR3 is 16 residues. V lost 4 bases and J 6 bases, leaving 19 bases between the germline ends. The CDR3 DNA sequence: TGTGCCAGCAGCCGCAGAGAGAGGGCAGGAGATGAAAAACTGTTTTTT. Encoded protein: CASSRRERAGDEKLFF. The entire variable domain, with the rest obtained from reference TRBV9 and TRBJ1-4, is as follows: DSGVTQTPKHLITATGQRVTLRCSPRSGDLSVYWYQQSLDQGLQFLIQYYNGEERAKGNILERFSAQQFPDLHSELNLSSLELGDSALYFCASSRRERAGDEKLFFGSGTQLSVL.

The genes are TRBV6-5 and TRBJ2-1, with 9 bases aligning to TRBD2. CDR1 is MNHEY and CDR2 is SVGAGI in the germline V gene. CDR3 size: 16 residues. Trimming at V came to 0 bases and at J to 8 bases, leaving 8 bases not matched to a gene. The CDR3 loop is CASSYSNLAGPDEQFF. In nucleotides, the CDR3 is TGTGCCAGCAGTTACTCGAACCTAGCGGGACCCGATGAGCAGTTCTTC.

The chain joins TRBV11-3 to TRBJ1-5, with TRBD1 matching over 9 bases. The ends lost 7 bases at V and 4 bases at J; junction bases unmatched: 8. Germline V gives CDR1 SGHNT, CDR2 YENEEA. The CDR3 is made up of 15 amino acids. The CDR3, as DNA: TGTGCCAGCACCAAACCGGGACAGGGTAATCAGCCCCAGCATTTT. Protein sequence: CASTKPGQGNQPQHF. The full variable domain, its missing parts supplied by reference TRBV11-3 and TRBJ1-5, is EAGVVQSPRYKIIEKKQPVAFWCNPISGHNTLYWYLQNLGQGPELLIRYENEEAVDDSQLPKDRFSAERLKGVDSTLKIQPAELGDSAVYLCASTKPGQGNQPQHFGDGTRLSIL.

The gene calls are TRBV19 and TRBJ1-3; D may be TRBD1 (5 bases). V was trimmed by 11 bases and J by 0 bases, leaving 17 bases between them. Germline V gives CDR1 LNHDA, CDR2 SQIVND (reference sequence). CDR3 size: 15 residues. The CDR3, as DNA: TGTGCCGCCCGTGGGGCTAGAGGCTCTGGAAACACCATATATTTT. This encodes CAARGARGSGNTIYF.

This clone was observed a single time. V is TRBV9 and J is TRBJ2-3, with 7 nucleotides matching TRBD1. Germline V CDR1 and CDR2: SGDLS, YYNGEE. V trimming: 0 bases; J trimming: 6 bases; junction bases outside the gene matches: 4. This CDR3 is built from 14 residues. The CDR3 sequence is CASSVVGTDDTQYF. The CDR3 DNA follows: TGTGCCAGCAGCGTAGTGGGGACAGATGATACGCAGTATTTT.

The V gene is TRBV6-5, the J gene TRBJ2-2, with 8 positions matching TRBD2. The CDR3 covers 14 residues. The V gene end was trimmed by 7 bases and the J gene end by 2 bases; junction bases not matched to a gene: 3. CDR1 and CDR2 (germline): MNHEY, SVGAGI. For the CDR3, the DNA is TGTGCCAGCACGGGAGGGCCAAACACCGGGGAGCTGTTTTTT. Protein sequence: CASTGGPNTGELFF.

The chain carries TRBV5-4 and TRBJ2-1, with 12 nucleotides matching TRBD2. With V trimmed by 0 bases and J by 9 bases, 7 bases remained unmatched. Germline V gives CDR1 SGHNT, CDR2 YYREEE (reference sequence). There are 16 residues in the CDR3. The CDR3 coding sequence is TGTGCCAGCAGCTTGGCTAGACTAGCGGGAGAGGGTGAGCAGTTCTTC. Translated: CASSLARLAGEGEQFF.

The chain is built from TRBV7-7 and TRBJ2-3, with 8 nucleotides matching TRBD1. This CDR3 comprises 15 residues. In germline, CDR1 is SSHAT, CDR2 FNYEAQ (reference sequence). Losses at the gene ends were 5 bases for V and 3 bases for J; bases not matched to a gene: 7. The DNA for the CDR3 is TGTGCCAGCAGCGTCGACAGGGGAAATACAGATACGCAGTATTTT. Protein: CASSVDRGNTDTQYF.

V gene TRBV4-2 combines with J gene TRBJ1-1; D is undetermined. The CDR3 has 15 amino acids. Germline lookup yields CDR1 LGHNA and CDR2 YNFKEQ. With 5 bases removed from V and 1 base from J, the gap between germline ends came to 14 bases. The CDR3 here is CASSSVAQPNTEAFF. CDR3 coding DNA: TGTGCCAGCAGCTCCGTAGCCCAGCCGAACACTGAAGCTTTCTTT.

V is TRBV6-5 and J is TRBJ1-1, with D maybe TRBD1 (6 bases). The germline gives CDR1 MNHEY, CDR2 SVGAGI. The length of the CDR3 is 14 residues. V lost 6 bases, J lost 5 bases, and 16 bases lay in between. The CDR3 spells CASSRTGRVTEAFF. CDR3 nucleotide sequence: TGTGCCAGCAGCCGTACAGGGAGGGTTACTGAAGCTTTCTTT.

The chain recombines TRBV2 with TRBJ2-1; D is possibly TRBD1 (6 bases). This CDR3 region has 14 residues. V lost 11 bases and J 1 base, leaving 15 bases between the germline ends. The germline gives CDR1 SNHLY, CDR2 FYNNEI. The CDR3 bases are TGTGCCGGGGCAGACAGGACGTCCTACAATGAGCAGTTCTTC. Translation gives CAGADRTSYNEQFF.

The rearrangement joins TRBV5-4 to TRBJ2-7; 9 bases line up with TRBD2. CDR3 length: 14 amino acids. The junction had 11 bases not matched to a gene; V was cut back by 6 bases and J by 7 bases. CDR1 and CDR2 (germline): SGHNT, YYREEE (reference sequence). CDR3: CASTNIAGGREQYF. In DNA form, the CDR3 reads TGTGCCAGCACCAACATCGCGGGAGGGCGGGAGCAGTACTTC.

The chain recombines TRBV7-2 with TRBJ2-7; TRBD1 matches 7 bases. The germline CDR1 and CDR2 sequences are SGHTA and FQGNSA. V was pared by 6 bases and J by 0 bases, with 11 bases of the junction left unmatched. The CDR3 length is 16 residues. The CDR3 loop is CASSRQSGTASYEQYF. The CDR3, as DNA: TGTGCCAGCAGTCGACAGTCCGGGACAGCCTCCTACGAGCAGTACTTC.

The DNA for the CDR3 is TGTGCCAGCAGTTGGGGACTAGCGGCAATCACCGGGGAGCTGTTTTTT. Residues: CASSWGLAAITGELFF. This sequence joins TRBV27 and TRBJ2-2, with 11 bases aligning to TRBD2. The germline V gene has CDR1 MNHEY and CDR2 SMNVEV (reference sequence). V was clipped by 4 bases and J by 4 bases; unmatched bases: 5. This CDR3 contains 16 residues.

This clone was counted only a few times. This chain's CDR3 is CASSGADILGPEAFF. The CDR3, as DNA: TGTGCCAGCAGCGGCGCGGACATCCTCGGACCTGAAGCTTTCTTT. This chain links TRBV27 with TRBJ1-1; a possible D gene is TRBD1 (5 bases). The CDR3 loop spans 15 amino acids. Trimming took off 6 bases at V and 6 bases at J, with 20 bases between the two ends. CDR1 is MNHEY, CDR2 SMNVEV, per germline (reference sequence).

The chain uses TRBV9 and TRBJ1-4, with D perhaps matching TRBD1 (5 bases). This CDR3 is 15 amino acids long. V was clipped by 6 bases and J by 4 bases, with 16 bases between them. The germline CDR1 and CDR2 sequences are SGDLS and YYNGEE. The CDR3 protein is CASKRTDRSNEKLFF. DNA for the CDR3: TGTGCCAGCAAACGGACCGACAGAAGTAATGAAAAACTGTTTTTT.

CDR3 amino acids: CASSLWGGGNQPQHF. The CDR3 coding sequence is TGCGCCAGCAGCTTGTGGGGAGGGGGCAATCAGCCCCAGCATTTT. The rearrangement joins TRBV5-1 to TRBJ1-5, with D possibly matching TRBD1 (5 bases). The CDR3 totals 15 residues. The germline V gene has CDR1 SGHRS and CDR2 YFSETQ. V lost 1 base and J 2 bases, leaving 10 bases between the germline ends.

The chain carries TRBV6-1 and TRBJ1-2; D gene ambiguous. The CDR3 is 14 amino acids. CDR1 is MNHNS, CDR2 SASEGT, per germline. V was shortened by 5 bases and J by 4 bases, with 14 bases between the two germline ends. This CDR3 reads CASSPEAGGYGYTF. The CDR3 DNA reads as TGTGCCAGCAGTCCAGAGGCCGGTGGCTATGGCTACACCTTC.

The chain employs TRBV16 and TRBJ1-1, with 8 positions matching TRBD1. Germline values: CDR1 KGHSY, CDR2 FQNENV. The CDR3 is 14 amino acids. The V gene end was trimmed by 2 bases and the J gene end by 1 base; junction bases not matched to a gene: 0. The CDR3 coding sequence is TGTGCCAGCAGCCAAACAGGGGGGAACACTGAAGCTTTCTTT. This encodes CASSQTGGNTEAFF.

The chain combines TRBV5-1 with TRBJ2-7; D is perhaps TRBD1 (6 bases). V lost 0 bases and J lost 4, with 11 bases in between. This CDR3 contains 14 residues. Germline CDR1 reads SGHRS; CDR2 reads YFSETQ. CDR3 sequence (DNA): TGCGCCAGCAGCTTGGAAGGGACACCGTACGAGCAGTACTTC. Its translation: CASSLEGTPYEQYF.

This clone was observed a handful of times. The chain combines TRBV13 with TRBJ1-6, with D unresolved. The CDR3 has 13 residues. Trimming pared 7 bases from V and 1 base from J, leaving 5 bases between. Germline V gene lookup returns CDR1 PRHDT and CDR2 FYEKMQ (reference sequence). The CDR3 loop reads CASTRSYNSPLHF. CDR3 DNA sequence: TGTGCCAGCACGAGATCCTATAATTCACCCCTCCACTTT.

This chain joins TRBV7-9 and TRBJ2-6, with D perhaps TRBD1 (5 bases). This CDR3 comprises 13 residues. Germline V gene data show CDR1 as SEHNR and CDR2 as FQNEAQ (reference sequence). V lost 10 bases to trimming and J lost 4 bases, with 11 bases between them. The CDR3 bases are TGTGCCATTCACAGGTCCGGGGCCAACGTCCTGACTTTC. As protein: CAIHRSGANVLTF.

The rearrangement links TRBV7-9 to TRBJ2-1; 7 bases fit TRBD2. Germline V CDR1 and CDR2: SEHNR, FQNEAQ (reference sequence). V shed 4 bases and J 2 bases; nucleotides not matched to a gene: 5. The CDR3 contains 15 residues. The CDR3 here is CASSSPGGTYNEQFF. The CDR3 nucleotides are TGTGCCAGCAGCTCCCCGGGAGGAACCTACAATGAGCAGTTCTTC.

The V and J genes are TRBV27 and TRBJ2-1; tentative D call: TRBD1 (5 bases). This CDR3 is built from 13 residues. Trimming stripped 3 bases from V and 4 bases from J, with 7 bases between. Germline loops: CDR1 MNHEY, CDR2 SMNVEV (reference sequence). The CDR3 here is CASSFGAYNEQFF. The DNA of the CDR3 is TGTGCCAGCAGTTTTGGGGCATACAATGAGCAGTTCTTC.

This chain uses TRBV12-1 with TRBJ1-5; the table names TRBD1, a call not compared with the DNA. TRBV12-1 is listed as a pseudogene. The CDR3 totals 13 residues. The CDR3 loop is CASTLASNQPQHF. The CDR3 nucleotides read TGTGCCAGCACCCTGGCTAGCAATCAGCCCCAGCATTTT.

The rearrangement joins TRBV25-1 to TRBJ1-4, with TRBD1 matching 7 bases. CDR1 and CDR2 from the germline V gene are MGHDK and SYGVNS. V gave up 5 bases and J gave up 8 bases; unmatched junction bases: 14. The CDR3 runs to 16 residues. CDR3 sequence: CASSNGGRGRGEKLFF. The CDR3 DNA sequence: TGTGCCAGCAGTAACGGAGGTAGGGGGCGAGGGGAAAAACTGTTTTTT.

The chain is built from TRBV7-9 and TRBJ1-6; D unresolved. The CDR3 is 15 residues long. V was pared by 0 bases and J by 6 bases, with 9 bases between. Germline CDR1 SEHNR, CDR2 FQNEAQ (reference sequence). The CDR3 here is CASSLAKQLNSPLHF. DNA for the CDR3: TGTGCCAGCAGCTTAGCGAAACAGCTTAATTCACCCCTCCACTTT.

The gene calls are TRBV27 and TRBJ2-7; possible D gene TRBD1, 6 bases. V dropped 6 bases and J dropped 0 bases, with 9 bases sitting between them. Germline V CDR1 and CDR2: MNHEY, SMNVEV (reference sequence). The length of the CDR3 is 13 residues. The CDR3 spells CASRDSSSYEQYF. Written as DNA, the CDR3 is TGTGCCAGCAGGGACAGCAGCTCCTACGAGCAGTACTTC.

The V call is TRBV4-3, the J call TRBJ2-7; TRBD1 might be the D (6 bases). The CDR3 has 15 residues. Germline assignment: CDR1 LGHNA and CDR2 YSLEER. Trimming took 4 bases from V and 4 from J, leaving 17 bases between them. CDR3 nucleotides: TGCGCCAGCAGCCTCGAAGGACCAGGGGATTACGAGCAGTACTTC. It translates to CASSLEGPGDYEQYF.

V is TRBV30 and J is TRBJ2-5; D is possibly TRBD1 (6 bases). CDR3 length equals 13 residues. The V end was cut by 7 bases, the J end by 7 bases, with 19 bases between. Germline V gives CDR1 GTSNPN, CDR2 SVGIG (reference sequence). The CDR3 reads CASDRSTFGTQYF. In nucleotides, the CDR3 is TGTGCCTCTGACAGGTCCACCTTTGGGACCCAGTACTTC. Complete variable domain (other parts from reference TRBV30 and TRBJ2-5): SQTIHQWPATLVQPVGSPLSLECTVEGTSNPNLYWYRQAAGRGLQLLFYSVGIGQISSEVPQNLSASRPQDRQFILSSKKLLLSDSGFYLCASDRSTFGTQYFGPGTRLLVL.

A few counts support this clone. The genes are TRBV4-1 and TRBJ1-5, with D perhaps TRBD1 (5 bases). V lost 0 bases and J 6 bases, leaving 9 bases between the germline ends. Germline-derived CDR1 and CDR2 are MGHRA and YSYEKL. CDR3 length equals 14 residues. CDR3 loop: CASSQEEGLQPQHF. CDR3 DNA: TGCGCCAGCAGCCAAGAAGAGGGACTTCAGCCCCAGCATTTT.